This TCR beta chain was captured by sequencing in a study of cytomegalovirus exposure and HLA in healthy donors. PCR amplification relied on 60 Vbeta primers (plus 13 Jbeta primers). Method: immunoSEQ multiplex PCR; TCRdb's copy keeps in-frame clones and lacks some. Of 170,000 or so clones in the sample, 65% to 85% were seen once. This CDR3 contains 17 residues. Trimming removed 0 bases from V and 2 bases from J; junction bases left unmatched: 5. The germline V gene has CDR1 LGHNA and CDR2 YSLEER. The chain recombines TRBV4-3 with TRBJ2-2, with 8 bases that match TRBD2. Sequencing was done on a sample of PBMCs. This TCR came from a woman aged 50 to 65 in good health and CMV-seropositive. The CDR3, as DNA: TGCGCCAGCAGCCAAGAGGAGCGGGGGATCAACACCGGGGAGCTGTTTTTT. It is translated as CASSQEERGINTGELFF.